This T cell receptor (beta chain) comes out of a study of technical replicates of blood from several donors (dated 2017 in TCRdb). The library was made by the immunoSEQ multiplex PCR assay. In TCRdb, the immuneACCESS table is reduced to in-frame sequences with V and J assigned. These tables do not hold every clone; where another copy was compared, an unresolved V gene accounts for under half, and the others remain unexplained. This sample gives under 75,000 clones in total; more than 85% of them show up just once. In total, the top ten clones hold about 4.4% of the sample. This clone was observed a single time. The target of this receptor is not known. Per-nucleotide qualities are absent, and no much larger clonotype sits a single base away. Relative to germline, V is missing 2 bases and J is missing 2 bases, with 3 bases of the junction outside any gene match. Looking up the germline V gene (reference sequence) yields CDR1 SEHNR and CDR2 FQNEAQ. From the cysteine through the phenylalanine, the CDR3 covers 16 amino acids. Left in the record is the CDR3 DNA by itself, 48 bases read in frame from the first base.

The sequence derives from a human donor in good health. Some clones in this sample may be carry-over from other donors' samples. Sequenced material: PBMCs. This chain is built from TRBV7-9 and TRBJ1-5, and 10 junctional nucleotides match TRBD1. The DNA reads TGTGCCAGCAGCTTACAGACAGGGGGCGGCAATCAGCCCCAGCATTTT. It codes for CASSLQTGGGNQPQHF.